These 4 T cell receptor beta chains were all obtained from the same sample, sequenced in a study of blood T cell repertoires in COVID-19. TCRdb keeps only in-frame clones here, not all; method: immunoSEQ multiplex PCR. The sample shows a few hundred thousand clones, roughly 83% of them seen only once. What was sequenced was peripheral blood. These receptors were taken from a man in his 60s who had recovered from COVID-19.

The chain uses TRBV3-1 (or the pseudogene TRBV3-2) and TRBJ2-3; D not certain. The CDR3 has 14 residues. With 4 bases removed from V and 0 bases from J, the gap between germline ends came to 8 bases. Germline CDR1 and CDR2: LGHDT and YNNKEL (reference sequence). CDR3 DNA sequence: TGTGCCAGCAGCCCCCGGTGGAGCACAGATACGCAGTATTTT. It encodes CASSPRWSTDTQYF.

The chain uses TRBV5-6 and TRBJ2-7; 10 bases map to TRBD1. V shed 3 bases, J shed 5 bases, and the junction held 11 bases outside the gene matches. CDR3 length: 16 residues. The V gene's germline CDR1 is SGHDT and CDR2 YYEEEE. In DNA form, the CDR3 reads TGTGCCAGCAGCTCGTTGGGACAGGGGACGAGTCACGAGCAGTACTTC. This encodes CASSSLGQGTSHEQYF.

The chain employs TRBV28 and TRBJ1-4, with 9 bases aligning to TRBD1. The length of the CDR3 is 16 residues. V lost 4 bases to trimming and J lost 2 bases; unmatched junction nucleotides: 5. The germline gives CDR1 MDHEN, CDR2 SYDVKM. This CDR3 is CASSWDRVGTNEKLFF. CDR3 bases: TGTGCCAGCAGTTGGGACAGGGTCGGCACTAATGAAAAACTGTTTTTT.

CDR3 residues: CASSLVWGLVLPGELFF. The CDR3 DNA reads TGTGCCAGCAGCTTAGTTTGGGGACTTGTACTGCCCGGGGAGCTGTTTTTT. The V and J genes are TRBV11-2 and TRBJ2-2; D possibly corresponds to TRBD2 (6 bases). This CDR3 comprises 17 residues. The germline V gene encodes CDR1 SGHAT and CDR2 FQNNGV. V lost 1 base and J lost 6, with 18 bases in between.